What follows are 26 T cell receptor beta chains derived from one specimen sequenced in a study of T cells in Graves' hyperthyroidism and ophthalmopathy. Researchers amplified the TCR beta CDR3 regions from RNA transcripts. The HTBI primer set drove a first-round RT-PCR of the TCR CDR3. Each CDR3 protein is one row after TCRdb ran MiXCR on the multiplex PCR reads. The data hold hundreds of thousands of distinct CDR3 sequences, with around 39% observed a single time. Sequenced input: blood. The receptor source for this set is a man younger than 35 with Graves' hyperthyroidism.

The chain recombines TRBV9 with TRBJ2-2; 14 bases agree with TRBD2. The junction had 10 bases not matched to a gene; V was cut back by 4 bases and J by 8 bases. The germline gives CDR1 SGDLS, CDR2 YYNGEE. The length of the CDR3 is 17 residues. This CDR3 reads CASSTSGTSGRGGELFF. CDR3 bases: TGTGCCAGCAGCACCTCGGGGACTAGCGGGAGAGGAGGGGAGCTGTTTTTT.

This clonotype was observed a few times. The genes are TRBV7-2 and TRBJ2-7; 7 bases are a match to TRBD2. V shed 5 bases, J shed 4 bases, and the junction held 8 bases outside the gene matches. Germline V gives CDR1 SGHTA, CDR2 FQGNSA. The length of the CDR3 is 14 residues. CDR3 sequence (DNA): TGTGCCAGCAGCCCCCGGACTAGTCCGTACGAGCAGTACTTC. Protein: CASSPRTSPYEQYF.

This clonotype was counted a single time. This chain links TRBV11-2 with TRBJ1-5; perhaps TRBD1 as D (5 bases). The CDR3 contains 16 residues. Germline V gene data show CDR1 as SGHAT and CDR2 as FQNNGV. The DNA of the CDR3 is TGTGCTATCGATGGTCAGGGCTCGGGTAGCAATCAGCCCCAGCATTTT. Translation: CAIDGQGSGSNQPQHF.

This clonotype showed up just a few times. The chain links TRBV19 to TRBJ2-7, with TRBD1 matching 8 bases. Losses at the gene ends were 1 base for V and 1 base for J; bases not matched to a gene: 3. From germline, CDR1 is LNHDA and CDR2 SQIVND (reference sequence). The CDR3 has 15 amino acids. CDR3 sequence (DNA): TGTGCCAGTAGTATAGGTGGACAGGGTTCCTACGAGCAGTACTTC. Protein: CASSIGGQGSYEQYF.

In regard to this clonotype: A much larger clone sits a single nucleotide away, making a read error possible. The chain recombines TRBV7-9 with TRBJ1-1; D may be TRBD1 (5 bases). Germline V CDR1 and CDR2: SEHNR, FQNEAQ (reference sequence). Trimming shortened V by 1 base and J by 5 bases, and 11 bases separated the two germline ends. The CDR3 length is 14 residues. CDR3 nucleotide sequence: TGTGCCAGCAGCTTAGGCGACAGTGGGACTGAAGCTTTCTTT. Amino acid sequence: CASSLGDSGTEAFF.

The chain links TRBV7-2 to TRBJ1-6; 10 bases match TRBD1. Losses at the gene ends were 5 bases for V and 9 bases for J; bases not matched to a gene: 10. The length of the CDR3 is 16 residues. CDR1 SGHTA and CDR2 FQGNSA come from the germline V gene. The CDR3 spells CASSPWDRGFRSPLHF. The CDR3 DNA sequence: TGTGCCAGCAGCCCCTGGGACAGGGGCTTTCGTTCACCCCTCCACTTT.

The chain is built from TRBV6-6 and TRBJ1-5, with 10 bases lining up with TRBD1. The V gene end was trimmed by 0 bases and the J gene end by 5 bases; junction bases not matched to a gene: 7. The CDR3 consists of 17 residues. Germline assignment: CDR1 MNHNY and CDR2 SVGAGI (reference sequence). The CDR3, as DNA: TGTGCCAGCAGTTACTCTCGTCGACAGGGGGCTCATCAGCCCCAGCATTTT. It translates to CASSYSRRQGAHQPQHF.

This chain connects TRBV12-3 or TRBV12-4 to TRBJ1-3, with a weak D call TRBD1 (5 bases). The V end lost 7 bases, the J end lost 2 bases, and 12 bases lay between the germline ends. CDR3 length equals 14 residues. CDR3 coding DNA: TGTGCCAGCACCTCGGGAGGGGCTGGAAACACCATATATTTT. It translates to CASTSGGAGNTIYF.

The J gene is TRBJ2-2, the V gene TRBV6-5; 9 bases are shared with TRBD2. The germline CDR1 and CDR2 sequences are MNHEY and SVGAGI. The CDR3 spans 15 residues. After removal of 5 bases from V and 5 bases from J, the junction contained 6 bases not matched to a gene. CDR3 in DNA: TGTGCCAGCAGTGAACTAGCGGGTATGACCGGGGAGCTGTTTTTT. Encoded protein: CASSELAGMTGELFF.

This chain uses TRBV6-1 with TRBJ1-3; D ambiguous. This CDR3 is built from 16 residues. Germline CDR1 and CDR2: MNHNS and SASEGT. The V gene lost 4 bases and the J gene lost 2 bases, with 15 bases spanning the gap. CDR3 sequence reads: CASSAWVLRAGNTIYF. CDR3 sequence (DNA): TGTGCCAGCAGTGCCTGGGTTCTGAGGGCTGGAAACACCATATATTTT.

Regarding this clonotype: A single base separates this from a much larger clone, so it may be a read error. The V call is TRBV7-6, the J call TRBJ1-2, with D unresolved. Germline-derived CDR1 and CDR2 are SGHVS and FNYEAQ. This CDR3 region has 13 residues. V was trimmed by 8 bases and J by 2 bases, leaving 12 bases between them. CDR3 coding DNA: TGTGCCAGCGGCTCCTTTTTAAACTATGGCTACACCTTC. Translating it yields CASGSFLNYGYTF.

The genes are TRBV2 and TRBJ2-7; 11 nucleotides align to TRBD2. Germline V CDR1 and CDR2: SNHLY, FYNNEI. The trim removed 8 bases at V and 1 base at J, leaving 1 base unmatched. The CDR3 contains 13 residues. The CDR3 DNA sequence: TGTGCCAGCTTAGCGGGAGGGTCCTACGAGCAGTACTTC. Translated: CASLAGGSYEQYF.

This clonotype was counted between two and nine times. In nucleotides, the CDR3 is TGTGCCAGCACCCCCGGCCAGGGGTATGGCTACACCTTC. Protein sequence: CASTPGQGYGYTF. V and J are TRBV12-3 or TRBV12-4 and TRBJ1-2; D is perhaps TRBD1 (6 bases). The CDR3 length is 13 residues. Trimming left V 7 bases short and J 5 bases short, with 14 bases between.

CDR3 region: CSVQGGQETQYF. The DNA for the CDR3 is TGCAGCGTCCAGGGGGGACAAGAGACCCAGTACTTC. The chain is built from TRBV29-1 and TRBJ2-5; D is perhaps TRBD1 (7 bases). Germline V gene data show CDR1 as SQVTM and CDR2 as ANQGSEA. CDR3 length: 12 residues. V shed 6 bases and J shed 2 bases, with 10 bases lying between them.

V gene TRBV12-3 or TRBV12-4 combines with J gene TRBJ1-1; TRBD1 matches at 7 bases. Unmatched junction bases numbered 1, after V lost 5 bases and J lost 4 bases. This CDR3 has 12 residues. CDR3 nucleotides: TGTGCCAGCAGTGGGACAGTCACTGAAGCTTTCTTT. Translated, it gives CASSGTVTEAFF.

This clonotype was detected ten times or more. The chain carries TRBV3-1 and TRBJ1-1; D unclear. The germline V gene has CDR1 LGHDT and CDR2 YNNKEL (reference sequence). Trimming pared 0 bases from V and 1 base from J, leaving 9 bases between. The CDR3 runs 15 residues. The CDR3: CASSQEPGRNTEAFF. In DNA form, the CDR3 reads TGTGCCAGCAGCCAAGAACCGGGCCGGAACACTGAAGCTTTCTTT. The full variable domain, completed using reference TRBV3-1 and TRBJ1-1, is DTAVSQTPKYLVTQMGNDKSIKCEQNLGHDTMYWYKQDSKKFLKIMFSYNNKELIINETVPNRFSPKSPDKAHLNLHINSLELGDSAVYFCASSQEPGRNTEAFFGQGTRLTVV.

On this clonotype itself: Since a much larger clone is just one base distant, this may be a read error. The genes are TRBV7-6 and TRBJ2-5; 7 positions agree with TRBD1. The CDR3 has 14 residues. Germline CDR1 reads SGHVS; CDR2 reads FNYEAQ. CDR3 nucleotide sequence: TGTGCCACCAGCTCGGGACAGCAACAAGAGACCCAGTACTTC. Translating gives CATSSGQQQETQYF.

V gene TRBV7-2 combines with J gene TRBJ1-5, with D maybe TRBD1 (6 bases). The length of the CDR3 is 15 residues. Trimming pared 3 bases from V and 6 bases from J, leaving 15 bases between. CDR1 and CDR2 (germline): SGHTA, FQGNSA. CDR3 sequence (DNA): TGTGCCAGCAGCTTTTCGGGGGGCGACAGTCAGCCCCAGCATTTT. Residues: CASSFSGGDSQPQHF.

The chain carries TRBV4-3 and TRBJ2-7; no clear D. The CDR3 is 14 residues long. Trimming took off 0 bases at V and 4 bases at J, with 10 bases between the two ends. Germline-derived CDR1 and CDR2 are LGHNA and YSLEER. CDR3 in DNA: TGCGCCAGCAGCCAAGATCCGGACCATTACGAGCAGTACTTC. Protein product: CASSQDPDHYEQYF.

This clonotype has just a few counts. V usage is TRBV10-3 and J usage is TRBJ1-5, with TRBD1 identical over 7 bases. V lost 8 bases to trimming and J lost 3 bases; unmatched junction nucleotides: 10. The length of the CDR3 is 15 residues. CDR1 is ENHRY and CDR2 is SYGVKD in the germline V gene. The CDR3 region has the DNA TGTGCCATCGGGACAGAGGGGGATAACAATCAGCCCCAGCATTTT. This gives the protein CAIGTEGDNNQPQHF.

For this clonotype: A read error is possible here, since a much larger clone lies one base away. The chain carries TRBV15 and TRBJ2-5; D may correspond to TRBD1 or TRBD2 (5 bases each). The DNA end lines up better with TRBJ2-7; the J call may be wrong. The CDR3 is made up of 15 amino acids. Looked up from germline, CDR1 is LNHNV and CDR2 is YYDKDF (reference sequence). The CDR3 loop is CATSPIRGARDEQYF. DNA for the CDR3: TGTGCCACCAGCCCCATCCGGGGCGCGAGGGACGAGCAGTACTTC.

This chain connects TRBV12-3 or TRBV12-4 to TRBJ2-7; a possible D gene is TRBD2 (5 bases). Between the trimmed V and J ends, which lost 6 bases and 4 bases, there was a span of 16 bases. The CDR3 length is 14 residues. CDR3 sequence reads: CASRLAGLTYEQYF. CDR3 bases: TGTGCCAGCAGACTTGCTGGACTGACTTACGAGCAGTACTTC.

This chain links TRBV28 with TRBJ2-5; the match to TRBD2 covers 10 bases. CDR1 and CDR2 (germline): MDHEN, SYDVKM. The CDR3 is 17 residues long. Trimming at V came to 3 bases and at J to 5 bases, leaving 12 bases not matched to a gene. The chain's CDR3 is CASSLVASGRWKETQYF. The CDR3 DNA reads TGTGCCAGCAGTTTGGTGGCTAGCGGGAGATGGAAGGAGACCCAGTACTTC.

This chain uses TRBV29-1 with TRBJ2-6; tentatively, D is TRBD1 or TRBD2 (5 bases each). Trimming left V 4 bases short and J 4 bases short, with 8 bases between. CDR1 and CDR2 from the germline V gene are SQVTM and ANQGSEA. The CDR3 contains 13 residues. The DNA for the CDR3 is TGCAGCGTTGTGGGGGACGGGGCCAACGTCCTGACTTTC. This sequence encodes CSVVGDGANVLTF.

This clonotype was picked up one time. The chain joins TRBV7-3 to TRBJ1-4; unclear D gene. Trimming left V 5 bases short and J 5 bases short, with 15 bases between. The CDR3 consists of 15 residues. Germline V gene sequence: CDR1 SGHTA, CDR2 FQGTGA. CDR3 DNA: TGTGCCAGCAGCCCAAGCCCAGGCACAAATGAAAAACTGTTTTTT. Residues: CASSPSPGTNEKLFF.

The table lists this clonotype with a few counts. V and J are TRBV6-1 and TRBJ2-5; 10 bases line up with TRBD2. The CDR3 loop spans 15 amino acids. Germline CDR1 and CDR2: MNHNS and SASEGT. J gave up 6 bases and V 7 bases, and 11 bases lay outside the gene matches. This CDR3 reads CASMLSRAGGKTQYF. The DNA of the CDR3 is TGTGCCAGCATGCTTTCACGAGCGGGGGGGAAGACCCAGTACTTC.